The table lists the clone carrying this T cell receptor beta chain with many counts. Its specificity is not known. The data stem from a study of T cells in Graves' hyperthyroidism and ophthalmopathy. Study findings and constraints: In the analysis, a 13 V-J model separated ophthalmopathy from stable hyperthyroidism.

What was amplified from RNA transcripts were TCR beta CDR3 regions. TCR CDR3 regions were first amplified by RT-PCR with HTBI primers. TCRdb reanalysed the multiplex PCR reads using MiXCR and keeps one entry per CDR3 protein. The data show hundreds of thousands of distinct CDR3 sequences, 40% to 55% seen once. What was sequenced was peripheral blood or thyroid tissue (not recorded which). This clonotype was obtained from an adult man with Graves' disease, either hyperthyroidism or ophthalmopathy (not recorded which).

CDR3 sequence reads: CASRAGGGGAFF. CDR3 DNA sequence: TGTGCCAGCAGGGCAGGGGGCGGGGGGGCTTTCTTT. The J gene is TRBJ1-1, the V gene TRBV7-9; 8 positions agree with TRBD1. The V segment lost 6 bases and the J segment 11 bases; nucleotides outside the gene matches: 8. The CDR3 runs 12 residues. Germline V gene sequence: CDR1 SEHNR, CDR2 FQNEAQ (reference sequence).